Below, 3 T cell receptor beta chains from the same sample are listed, as sequenced in a study of blood T cell repertoires in COVID-19. This table comes from immunoSEQ multiplex PCR, and its TCRdb copy is limited to in-frame clones, with some not included. The sample records about 200,000 clones, just under 85% being singletons. The sequencing sample was made of peripheral blood. Source of these receptors: a man in his 60s with COVID-19, enrolled during active disease.

The genes are TRBV3-1 (or the pseudogene TRBV3-2) and TRBJ2-7; a weak D match, TRBD1 (5 bases). The CDR3 covers 14 residues. Trimming stripped 1 base from V and 1 base from J, with 8 bases between. From germline, CDR1 is LGHDT and CDR2 YNNKEL (reference sequence). CDR3 residues: CASSQGRASYEQYF. The CDR3, as DNA: TGTGCCAGCAGCCAAGGCAGGGCTTCCTACGAGCAGTACTTC.

This chain links TRBV9 with TRBJ2-1; TRBD2 agrees at 8 bases. CDR1 and CDR2 from the germline V gene are SGDLS and YYNGEE. J lost 4 bases, V lost 0 bases, and 3 bases had no gene match. This CDR3 is built from 15 residues. The CDR3 coding sequence is TGTGCCAGCAGCGTAGATAGCGGGGTATACAATGAGCAGTTCTTC. Amino acids: CASSVDSGVYNEQFF.

This clone has only a few counts. The chain has TRBV4-3 and TRBJ1-2, with D tentatively TRBD1 (6 bases). The CDR3 runs to 16 residues. V lost 0 bases and J lost 6, with 17 bases in between. Per germline, CDR1 LGHNA and CDR2 YSLEER. The CDR3, as DNA: TGCGCCAGCAGCCAAGATGGGGGCAGGTGGGGCCATGGCTACACCTTC. This encodes CASSQDGGRWGHGYTF.